Following are 22 T cell receptor beta chains from one sample sequenced in a study of blood T cell repertoires in COVID-19. Produced via immunoSEQ multiplex PCR; TCRdb's table is partial and in-frame only. The profile covers around 100,000 clones, with 90% appearing a single time and about 5% taken by the ten largest. The sequenced sample consisted of peripheral blood. The receptors here all came from a man aged 45 to 65 with acute or convalescent COVID-19.

This chain links TRBV7-8 with TRBJ2-2, with TRBD1 matching over 10 bases. V dropped 2 bases and J dropped 7; count of bases not matched to a gene: 4. Germline V gene lookup returns CDR1 SGHVS and CDR2 FQNEAQ. This CDR3 region has 15 residues. This CDR3 reads CASSLRDRGGGELFF. The CDR3 nucleotides read TGTGCCAGCAGCTTAAGGGACAGGGGAGGCGGGGAGCTGTTTTTT.

J is TRBJ2-5 and V is TRBV9, with 7 bases matching TRBD1. Trimming cost V 5 bases and J 3 bases; bases outside gene matches: 7. CDR1 is SGDLS and CDR2 is YYNGEE in the germline V gene. The CDR3 is 14 residues long. CDR3 sequence (DNA): TGTGCCAGCAGTACTCGACAGGGAGAAGAGACCCAGTACTTC. As protein: CASSTRQGEETQYF.

The V gene is TRBV4-1, the J gene TRBJ2-1; D remains unclear. CDR3 length equals 13 residues. CDR1 and CDR2 (germline): MGHRA, YSYEKL. Trimming took 2 bases from V and 6 from J, leaving 8 bases between them. The CDR3 bases are TGCGCCAGCAGCCAATGGGCTGCCAATGAGCAGTTCTTC. Translation: CASSQWAANEQFF.

The chain has TRBV7-8 and TRBJ2-2, with TRBD1 matching 8 bases. CDR3 length: 14 amino acids. The V gene's germline CDR1 is SGHVS and CDR2 FQNEAQ. V lost 5 bases, J lost 5 bases, and 4 bases stayed unmatched. The CDR3 coding sequence is TGTGCCAGCAGCCCCCGGACAGGGACCGGGGAGCTGTTTTTT. This gives the protein CASSPRTGTGELFF.

In the case of this clone: The CDR3 does not end in the conserved phenylalanine or tryptophan, so this is likely a read error. It is unclear where the CDR3 begins or ends on the DNA, so no DNA is shown, and the CDR3 is as TCRdb lists it. V gene TRBV9 combines with J gene TRBJ2-7; TRBD1 is taken as the D call from the table, unchecked against the DNA. Germline CDR1 is SGDLS and CDR2 is YYNGEE. Ends included, the CDR3 has 10 residues. CDR3 amino acids: CASREIRTGQ.

This chain uses TRBV11-3 with TRBJ2-3, with 10 bases identical to TRBD1. With V trimmed by 5 bases and J by 2 bases, 1 base remained unmatched. Germline assignment: CDR1 SGHNT and CDR2 YENEEA. This CDR3 spans 14 amino acids. Here the CDR3 reads CASSGTGATDTQYF. The CDR3, as DNA: TGTGCCAGCAGCGGGACAGGGGCCACAGATACGCAGTATTTT.

V gene TRBV30 combines with J gene TRBJ1-4, with 7 positions matching TRBD1. Germline V gene sequence: CDR1 GTSNPN, CDR2 SVGIG (reference sequence). V lost 7 bases to trimming and J lost 5 bases; unmatched junction nucleotides: 7. The CDR3 is made up of 13 amino acids. Written as DNA, the CDR3 is TGTGCCTACGGCCGGGACAGAAATGAAAAACTGTTTTTT. Its translation is CAYGRDRNEKLFF.

This chain links TRBV24-1 with TRBJ2-1; no clear D. V lost 4 bases and J 6 bases, leaving 15 bases between the germline ends. The CDR3 sequence is 15 residues long. Germline-derived CDR1 and CDR2 are KGHDR and SFDVKD. Here the CDR3 reads CATSDPAGPSNEQFF. The CDR3 nucleotides read TGTGCCACCAGTGACCCGGCAGGCCCGAGCAATGAGCAGTTCTTC.

The V call is TRBV12-2, the J call TRBJ2-3; the tabulated D call, TRBD2, remains unverified against the DNA. TRBV12-2 is assigned pseudogene status. The CDR3 sequence is 17 residues long. CDR3 bases: TGTGCAAGTCGCTTAGGAGTCGGGGCTAGCGACACAGATACGCAGTATTTT. Translation gives CASRLGVGASDTDTQYF.

The V call is TRBV11-3, the J call TRBJ2-1, with 10 bases aligning to TRBD2. V was pared by 1 base and J by 15 bases, with 6 bases of the junction left unmatched. Germline loops: CDR1 SGHNT, CDR2 YENEEA. This CDR3 has 13 amino acids. As DNA, the CDR3 is TGTGCCAGCAGCTTAGGCCTAGCGGGAGCGGGGTTCTTC. Translating gives CASSLGLAGAGFF. The variable domain in full, with the rest retrieved from reference TRBV11-3 and TRBJ2-1, is EAGVVQSPRYKIIEKKQPVAFWCNPISGHNTLYWYLQNLGQGPELLIRYENEEAVDDSQLPKDRFSAERLKGVDSTLKIQPAELGDSAVYLCASSLGLAGAGFFGPGTRLTVL.

The rearrangement joins TRBV30 to TRBJ1-2; 9 bases match TRBD1. The V and J ends lost 1 base and 7 bases, in that order; junction bases with no gene match: 4. Germline V CDR1 and CDR2: GTSNPN, SVGIG (reference sequence). This CDR3 spans 13 amino acids. In DNA, the CDR3 is TGTGCCTGGAGTGAACAGGGGGCGCTTGGCTACACCTTC. It yields the protein CAWSEQGALGYTF.

This chain joins TRBV11-3 and TRBJ2-2; tentative D call: TRBD2 (7 bases). Trimming left V 6 bases short and J 7 bases short, with 18 bases between. This CDR3 contains 15 residues. Per the germline V gene, CDR1 is SGHNT and CDR2 is YENEEA. The CDR3 DNA reads as TGTGCCAGCAGAGGGGGACCGGGGGGTTTCGGGGAGCTGTTTTTT. Encoded protein: CASRGGPGGFGELFF.

The J gene is TRBJ1-3, the V gene TRBV29-1, with a weak D call TRBD1 (5 bases). CDR3 length equals 15 residues. The V and J ends lost 3 bases and 2 bases respectively, with 14 bases between them. In germline, CDR1 is SQVTM, CDR2 ANQGSEA. The CDR3 sequence is CSVDYGHLPGNTIYF. The CDR3 nucleotides are TGCAGCGTTGATTACGGACACTTGCCTGGAAACACCATATATTTT.

This chain links TRBV6-5 with TRBJ1-1; D is unclear. Trimming cost V 6 bases and J 7 bases, with 21 bases left between them. The CDR3 has 15 amino acids. Germline V lookup: CDR1 MNHEY, CDR2 SVGAGI. CDR3 DNA sequence: TGTGCCAGCAGGGAGACGGGTCCTCGAACCAATGAAGCTTTCTTT. Protein sequence: CASRETGPRTNEAFF.

This chain connects TRBV7-9 to TRBJ2-1; tentative D call: TRBD1 (5 bases). Germline-derived CDR1 and CDR2 are SEHNR and FQNEAQ (reference sequence). This CDR3 region has 12 residues. The CDR3 protein is CGGERNYNEQFF. CDR3 nucleotide sequence: TGTGGGGGCGAGCGTAACTACAATGAGCAGTTCTTC. Full variable domain (remainder filled in from reference TRBV7-9 and TRBJ2-1): DTGVSQNPRHKITKRGQNVTFRCDPISEHNRLYWYRQTLGQGPEFLTYFQNEAQLEKSRLLSDRFSAERPKGSFSTLEIQRTEQGDSAMYLCGGERNYNEQFFGPGTRLTVL.

This rearrangement joins TRBV5-4 to TRBJ2-1, with D maybe TRBD2 (6 bases). The CDR3 has 16 residues. Germline assignment: CDR1 SGHNT and CDR2 YYREEE (reference sequence). V lost 0 bases to trimming and J lost 4 bases, with 14 bases between them. The CDR3 loop is CASSLVGSGQYNEQFF. CDR3 DNA sequence: TGTGCCAGCAGCTTGGTGGGTAGCGGCCAATACAATGAGCAGTTCTTC.

This chain joins TRBV11-2 and TRBJ2-1; 10 bases agree with TRBD1. CDR1 is SGHAT and CDR2 is FQNNGV in the germline V gene. Unmatched junction bases numbered 5, after V lost 3 bases and J lost 6 bases. The length of the CDR3 is 15 residues. The CDR3 is CASSLGQGSINEQFF. The CDR3 coding sequence is TGTGCCAGCAGCTTGGGACAGGGGAGTATCAATGAGCAGTTCTTC. Combining the CDR3 with reference TRBV11-2 and TRBJ2-1 gives the whole variable domain EAGVAQSPRYKIIEKRQSVAFWCNPISGHATLYWYQQILGQGPKLLIQFQNNGVVDDSQLPKDRFSAERLKGVDSTLKIQPAKLEDSAVYLCASSLGQGSINEQFFGPGTRLTVL.

The chain uses TRBV18 and TRBJ2-3; unclear D gene. The germline CDR1 and CDR2 sequences are KGHSH and LQKENI. The CDR3 totals 17 residues. Trimming left V 0 bases short and J 0 bases short, with 13 bases between. CDR3 coding DNA: TGTGCCAGCTCACCACCCGAATTGTGGCCTAGCACAGATACGCAGTATTTT. Protein: CASSPPELWPSTDTQYF.

The rearrangement uses TRBV24-1 and TRBJ1-2; TRBD1 is a possible D gene (5 bases). Trimming took off 9 bases at V and 7 bases at J, with 20 bases between the two ends. CDR1 is KGHDR, CDR2 SFDVKD, per germline. This CDR3 spans 14 amino acids. The CDR3 DNA sequence: TGTGCCACCCCCCGGGGGTGCAGGCGTAGTGGCTACACCTTC. Amino acid sequence: CATPRGCRRSGYTF.

This clone came up once. The chain employs TRBV6-5 and TRBJ2-5; D is perhaps TRBD1 (6 bases). V lost 2 bases to trimming and J lost 1 base, with 11 bases between them. CDR1 MNHEY and CDR2 SVGAGI come from the germline V gene. The CDR3 contains 15 residues. Here the CDR3 DNA reads TGTGCCAGCAGTTACCCGACAGGAGGCCAAGAGACCCAGTACTTC. Protein: CASSYPTGGQETQYF.

The rearrangement joins TRBV12-3 or TRBV12-4 to TRBJ1-2; D gene unclear. V was pared by 4 bases and J by 7 bases, with 7 bases between. This CDR3 has 11 amino acids. DNA for the CDR3: TGTGCCAGCAGTTACCGGGGTGGCTACACCTTC. Encoded protein: CASSYRGGYTF.

The chain couples TRBV7-9 to TRBJ2-7; the match to TRBD2 covers 7 bases. V shed 3 bases, J shed 4 bases, and the junction held 9 bases outside the gene matches. Per the germline V gene, CDR1 is SEHNR and CDR2 is FQNEAQ (reference sequence). This CDR3 has 15 amino acids. Here the CDR3 reads CASSFAGVIEYEQYF. In DNA form, the CDR3 reads TGTGCCAGCAGCTTCGCGGGGGTAATCGAATACGAGCAGTACTTC.